This entry features one T cell receptor beta chain sequence. Its specific antigen is unknown. No much larger clone is present one base from it, and per-base qualities are unavailable. The data were taken from a study of cytomegalovirus exposure and HLA in healthy donors (dated 2017 in TCRdb). About the full investigation: In an earlier analysis of 587 of the donors, under 300 Gb of sequence data and some 120 million unique TCR beta sequences from about 179 million T cells were reported. All discovery cohort repertoires had been generated on a single sequencing platform. The number of typed donors differed by locus: about 620-640 for A, B, C, DRB1 and DQB1; approximately 530 for DQA1; 606 for DPA1; and around 450 for DPB1. A later analysis re-examined previously published TCR beta repertoires from more than 600 donors and added high-resolution HLA genotyping to investigate patterns of TCR occurrence. To predict cytomegalovirus infection status, the study combined high-throughput TCR immunosequencing, statistical association of individual TCRs with disease status, and machine learning. The study was designed to test whether signatures of past pathogen exposure could be identified by cataloging public T cell receptors. Of the approximately 400 genotyped donors, more than 75% were placed in the genetic ancestry cluster associated with self-reported Caucasian donors. Rather than drawing on any new phenotypic data, the later analysis identified candidate immune exposures from TCR beta sequences and the way those sequences occurred across donors. About 280 gigabases of sequencing data and around 85 million unique TCR sequences made up an early release that covered 640 HLA-typed donors. Donor age, sex, ethnicity and CMV serostatus were compiled alongside the repertoire data. A separate validation cohort of roughly 110 different subjects was used in addition to the approximately 700-subject first cohort. HLA typing covered class I and class II loci at four-digit resolution. In an earlier analysis of a few hundred of the donors, high-throughput TCR beta sequencing was used to judge whether each TCR beta V gene segment behaved as functional or pseudogenic. On average, roughly 240,000 unique TCR beta nucleotide sequences were sequenced per donor among some 420 genotyped donors of the cohort, with 15% to 20% of those sequences being non-productive. A later genetic analysis took genome-wide SNP genotypes for about three fifths of the 666 donors and used that subset as a discovery cohort. Using immunosequencing, the study profiled T cell repertoires from around 680 subjects and related those repertoires to cytomegalovirus serostatus. A handful of DR-DQ haplotypes were handled as single units for association and clustering because linkage in the cohort was strong.

Overall study outcomes, separate from this receptor: Linkage disequilibrium might explain the correlated functional status among segregating V segments, but an unknown experimental factor could not be ruled out. The 87-base-pair reads could not distinguish some IMGT-functional V segments, including TRBV6-2 and TRBV6-3, so those segments were excluded. The earlier analysis of a few hundred of the donors excluded 15 to 20 rarely observed V segments, including chromosome 9 orphons, because counts were too low. HLA typing was unavailable for some donors at each locus, so association tests used only the typed subset. In a later analysis, HLA-associated TCR beta chains showed more clonal expansion and lower generation probabilities than non-associated chains that were equally common. According to a later analysis, most CMV-associated TCR beta chains appeared to be HLA-restricted, and the HLA associations seemed to be driven largely by CMV exposure. In a later genetic analysis, fewer N-insertions in productive TCRs were reported among donors in an Asian-associated ancestry cluster than the 666-donor mean. The sequencing pipeline was judged likely to have produced a cluster of highly shared sequence variants as a technical artifact. Several of the top co-occurrence clusters appeared to be linked to parvovirus B19, influenza, CMV and Epstein-Barr virus, according to a later analysis. Assigning TCR associations to individual alleles was difficult when HLA alleles, especially DR and DQ, strongly co-occurred. In a later genetic analysis, a missense DCLRE1C variant was associated with V-gene and J-gene trimming of TCR beta chains, and the association was replicated in an independent cohort. It was suggested by the authors that the approach could potentially be generalized to other disease states and immunological phenotypes. The study gave a list of under 200 TCR beta chains associated with cytomegalovirus. In this cohort, only TCR beta chains were sequenced, and detectable features were limited by the absence of alpha or paired-chain data. A later analysis associated around 16,000 TCR beta sequences with specific HLA alleles at a false discovery rate of 0.05. The only immune exposure information available for the cohort was CMV serostatus. A few of the identified cytomegalovirus-associated TCR beta chains were confirmed in vitro to be specific for cytomegalovirus antigens. A further reported finding was that TCR beta sequences accurately predicted the HLA-A and HLA-B alleles for most subjects in the first cohort. Cytomegalovirus status was reported to be diagnosed by the classifier with high specificity and sensitivity in both the original and validation cohorts. According to a later analysis, TCR association rates differed among HLA loci, with DRB1 alleles showing the most associated TCRs and HLA-C alleles showing the fewest. Most TCR sequences were observed very rarely across donors, whereas some public TCRs were present in many individuals. Sequencing depth was assumed to be roughly uniform across donors in the presence/absence analyses, though that assumption may not hold. Broadly in line with IMGT annotations, most TCR beta V segments showed up in productive rearrangements about 87% or about 30% of the time in an earlier analysis of several hundred of the donors.

The cohort consisted of hundreds of healthy bone marrow donors. At the time of sampling, all cohort members were nominally healthy, though unrecorded immune exposures were likely present. The donor tested CMV seronegative and was one of the 352 seronegative cohort members. Each donor provided a peripheral blood sample, and peripheral blood mononuclear cells were used for TCR beta sequencing. Genomic DNA was extracted from the blood cell samples with the Qiagen DNeasy Blood Extraction Kit. From its cysteine to its phenylalanine, the CDR3 spans 13 amino acids. CDR3 DNA is the only sequence kept; it has 39 bases, read in frame from the first base. From a lookup of the germline V gene, CDR1 and CDR2 are SGHVS and FQNEAQ. Here V drops 5 bases and J drops 4 bases, and the junction holds 3 bases not matched to any gene. Receptor amplification or capture employed the immunoSEQ multiplex PCR assay. The multiplex PCR relied on a mix of 60 forward primers for TCR Vbeta segments and 13 reverse primers for TCR Jbeta segments. A multiplex PCR assay on genomic DNA amplified the CDR3 region of rearranged TCR beta genes. On the Illumina HiSeq System, the amplified TCR beta libraries were sequenced as 87-base-pair reads. Per the source publication's procedure: A later analysis tallied approximately 87 million unique TCR beta chains across the 666 repertoires, and some 10 million of those chains were shared by two or more donors. Raw reads were error-corrected and collapsed into unique sequences with a nearest-neighbor algorithm that merged closely related sequences to remove PCR and sequencing errors. CDR3 sequences were aligned to IMGT reference sequences to assign V, D and J gene segments. For a sequence to be retained, a match of at least six nucleotides was required to both a V gene segment and a J gene segment. A rearrangement counted as productive if the CDR3 had no stop codons and remained in frame with V and J, and every other rearrangement counted as non-productive. CDR3 was defined according to IMGT convention as the region running from the second conserved V-encoded cysteine to the conserved J-encoded phenylalanine. The earlier analysis of about 610 of the donors excluded sequences that lacked an unambiguous match to a single V gene segment. An earlier analysis of fewer than 750 of the donors classified V segments as functional when productive rearrangements were above 56.7% and as segregating when the standard deviation between donors was above 5%. A statistical classification framework was built for diagnosing cytomegalovirus status from the catalog of TCR beta chain sequences. V and J gene assignment, in a later analysis, came from comparing TCR nucleotide sequences with IMGT/GENE-DB human TR gene sequences. Using the TCRdist pipeline, a later analysis assigned CDR3 sequences along with most-parsimonious VDJ recombination scenarios. In a later analysis, each TCR beta chain was defined by its CDR3 amino acid sequence together with its V-gene family, and reads lacking a unique V-gene family were excluded. As a way to deal with suspected cross-contamination and a sequencing artifact, a later analysis dropped under 600 nucleotide sequences that were highly shared and had low generation probability. In a later analysis, a clonal expansion index for each public chain was calculated from normalized within-repertoire ranks of inferred template counts. In a later analysis, generation probabilities were computed using a VDJ recombination model fitted to out-of-frame rearrangements, and the results were checked against IGoR. In a later analysis, TCR-TCR, TCR-HLA and TCR-CMV co-occurrence was scored with hypergeometric tests, and a repertoire-size bias correction was applied to TCR pairs. A later analysis estimated false discovery rates by permuting HLA or CMV assignments 20 times. In a later analysis, co-occurring TCRs were grouped with DBSCAN, and TCRdist sequence similarity was added when clustering was performed within HLA-allele-positive subsets. Co-occurrence clustering excluded repertoires with fewer than 30,000 or more than 120,000 public chains, plus five with anomalous nucleotide sharing. Imported from immuneACCESS, the table was reduced by TCRdb to in-frame sequences with V and J called. These copies leave out some clones; in studies compared against another copy, an unresolved V gene accounts for under half, and the cause of the remainder is not known. V and J calls plus clone size are reproduced from that table; the DNA served to infer D and trimming. In this sample the table shows 130,000 to 150,000 clones, about 80% of which occur a single time. Around 5% of the sample rests with the top ten.

The sequenced sample was PBMCs. The chain couples TRBV7-8 to TRBJ1-2, with 8 bases matching TRBD1. The TCR originated in a male donor in good health and CMV-seronegative. The encoded CDR3 is CASSLDRGYGYTF. The sequenced DNA is TGTGCCAGCAGCCTCGACAGGGGCTATGGCTACACCTTC.